What follows are 27 T cell receptor beta chains derived from one specimen sequenced in a study of blood T cell repertoires in COVID-19. Produced via immunoSEQ multiplex PCR; TCRdb's table is partial and in-frame only. The data hold 160,000 or so clones, with roughly 82% observed a single time. Material: peripheral blood. These receptors originate from a woman in her 70s with acute or convalescent COVID-19.

V gene TRBV6-2 or TRBV6-3 combines with J gene TRBJ2-3; tentative D call: TRBD1 (8 bases). Germline lookup yields CDR1 MNHEY and CDR2 SVGEGT. With 4 bases removed from V and 0 bases from J, the gap between germline ends came to 11 bases. The CDR3 runs to 15 residues. The CDR3 sequence is CASSSQGGSTDTQYF. The CDR3 DNA sequence: TGTGCCAGCAGTTCACAGGGGGGGAGCACAGATACGCAGTATTTT.

The chain joins TRBV2 to TRBJ2-4, with TRBD1 as a possible D gene (6 bases). The V gene lost 5 bases and the J gene lost 0 bases, with 11 bases spanning the gap. The CDR3 covers 15 residues. Germline CDR1 and CDR2: SNHLY and FYNNEI. This CDR3 reads CASSNRDLAKNIQYF. CDR3 coding DNA: TGTGCCAGCAGTAACAGGGACCTAGCCAAAAACATTCAGTACTTC.

This clone was counted once. The chain links TRBV27 to TRBJ1-4; the match to TRBD1 covers 9 bases. The V gene end was trimmed by 5 bases and the J gene end by 7 bases; junction bases not matched to a gene: 8. Germline CDR1 is MNHEY and CDR2 is SMNVEV (reference sequence). This CDR3 is 15 amino acids long. The CDR3 spells CASSGQGTGREKLFF. The DNA of the CDR3 is TGTGCCAGCAGTGGACAGGGGACAGGACGTGAAAAACTGTTTTTT. Drawing the rest from reference TRBV27 and TRBJ1-4, the complete variable domain is EAQVTQNPRYLITVTGKKLTVTCSQNMNHEYMSWYRQDPGLGLRQIYYSMNVEVTDKGDVPEGYKVSRKEKRNFPLILESPSPNQTSLYFCASSGQGTGREKLFFGSGTQLSVL.

V is TRBV18 and J is TRBJ1-1, with D possibly TRBD1 on 6 matching bases. Germline CDR1 KGHSH, CDR2 LQKENI. The germline V and J ends were trimmed by 3 bases and 6 bases, with 14 bases remaining between them. This CDR3 comprises 14 residues. The CDR3 here is CASSPGGLIAEAFF. In DNA, the CDR3 is TGTGCCAGCTCACCGGGGGGGCTCATCGCTGAAGCTTTCTTT.

V and J are TRBV7-6 and TRBJ2-7; 9 nucleotides agree with TRBD2. From germline, CDR1 is SGHVS and CDR2 FNYEAQ. Trimming took 7 bases from V and 3 from J; bases not matched to a gene: 10. The CDR3 runs to 15 residues. CDR3 loop: CASTYGAGGDYEQYF. The CDR3, as DNA: TGTGCCAGCACCTACGGGGCGGGAGGGGACTACGAGCAGTACTTC.

This chain connects TRBV4-3 to TRBJ2-7; TRBD2 might be the D (5 bases). The germline V and J ends were trimmed by 5 bases and 5 bases, with 16 bases remaining between them. The CDR3 has 14 residues. Germline V gene data show CDR1 as LGHNA and CDR2 as YSLEER. This chain's CDR3 is CASSTRDALDEQYF. CDR3 nucleotide sequence: TGCGCCAGCAGCACCCGGGATGCACTAGACGAGCAGTACTTC.

The rearrangement links TRBV5-6 to TRBJ1-2; D may be TRBD1 (5 bases). The CDR3 sequence is 15 residues long. Trimming took 1 base from V and 5 from J, leaving 15 bases between them. Germline V lookup: CDR1 SGHDT, CDR2 YYEEEE. For the CDR3, the DNA is TGTGCCAGCAGCTTGCTTAGGGGCGCGAGGTATGGCTACACCTTC. Residues: CASSLLRGARYGYTF. The full variable domain, rest sourced from reference TRBV5-6 and TRBJ1-2, is DAGVTQSPTHLIKTRGQQVTLRCSPKSGHDTVSWYQQALGQGPQFIFQYYEEEERQRGNFPDRFSGHQFPNYSSELNVNALLLGDSALYLCASSLLRGARYGYTFGSGTRLTVV.

The chain links TRBV6-1 to TRBJ2-7; tentative D call: TRBD2 (5 bases). V lost 6 bases to trimming and J lost 3 bases, with 12 bases between them. The V gene's germline CDR1 is MNHNS and CDR2 SASEGT. The CDR3 is 13 residues long. This CDR3 reads CASSRGSYYEQYF. In DNA, the CDR3 is TGTGCCAGCAGCCGCGGGTCGTACTACGAGCAGTACTTC.

This sequence joins TRBV7-2 and TRBJ1-5; no reliable D call. CDR1 and CDR2 (germline): SGHTA, FQGNSA. With 0 bases removed from V and 3 bases from J, the gap between germline ends came to 9 bases. The CDR3 is made up of 15 amino acids. The CDR3, as DNA: TGTGCCAGCAGCTTAGCCCCAGGCACCAATCAGCCCCAGCATTTT. This sequence encodes CASSLAPGTNQPQHF.

The V and J genes are TRBV23-1 and TRBJ1-2; D is unclear. TRBV23-1 is given ORF status, its function remaining uncertain. CDR3 length: 14 residues. Between the trimmed V and J ends, which lost 2 bases and 4 bases, there was a span of 11 bases. CDR3 nucleotide sequence: TGCGCCAGCAGTCAAGGGCATTCGAGCTATGGCTACACCTTC. Protein product: CASSQGHSSYGYTF.

The V call is TRBV19, the J call TRBJ1-1, with D possibly TRBD1 on 5 matching bases. The CDR3 sequence is 13 residues long. Trimming pared 8 bases from V and 0 bases from J, leaving 10 bases between. The germline V gene has CDR1 LNHDA and CDR2 SQIVND (reference sequence). Here the CDR3 reads CASYGQMNTEAFF. DNA of the CDR3: TGTGCCAGTTATGGACAAATGAACACTGAAGCTTTCTTT. Full variable domain (missing parts from reference TRBV19 and TRBJ1-1): DGGITQSPKYLFRKEGQNVTLSCEQNLNHDAMYWYRQDPGQGLRLIYYSQIVNDFQKGDIAEGYSVSREKKESFPLTVTSAQKNPTAFYLCASYGQMNTEAFFGQGTRLTVV.

This chain links TRBV9 with TRBJ1-3, with unresolved D. V was shortened by 1 base and J by 4 bases, with 9 bases between the two germline ends. Germline lookup yields CDR1 SGDLS and CDR2 YYNGEE. This CDR3 comprises 14 residues. CDR3 region: CASSVSNQGNTIYF. The CDR3, as DNA: TGTGCCAGCAGCGTATCGAATCAGGGAAACACCATATATTTT.

This clone was seen once. The chain combines TRBV7-2 with TRBJ2-3, with D unclear. Trimming cost V 3 bases and J 4 bases, with 8 bases left between them. The CDR3 contains 13 residues. Per the germline V gene, CDR1 is SGHTA and CDR2 is FQGNSA. The CDR3 sequence: CASSLTRPDTQYF. The CDR3 coding sequence is TGTGCCAGCAGCTTGACGAGGCCAGATACGCAGTATTTT. Full variable domain (missing parts from reference TRBV7-2 and TRBJ2-3): GAGVSQSPSNKVTEKGKDVELRCDPISGHTALYWYRQSLGQGLEFLIYFQGNSAPDKSGLPSDRFSAERTGGSVSTLTIQRTQQEDSAVYLCASSLTRPDTQYFGPGTRLTVL.

This rearrangement joins TRBV7-2 to TRBJ1-3; D possibly corresponds to TRBD1 (5 bases). V lost 4 bases and J lost 0, with 10 bases in between. This CDR3 spans 15 amino acids. Germline-derived CDR1 and CDR2 are SGHTA and FQGNSA. In DNA form, the CDR3 reads TGTGCCAGCAGCTCGGGACTGTTCTCTGGAAACACCATATATTTT. Translating gives CASSSGLFSGNTIYF.

The chain joins TRBV24-1 to TRBJ2-1, with 7 bases identical to TRBD2. Germline CDR1 reads KGHDR; CDR2 reads SFDVKD. Germline trimming cut 3 bases from V and 9 bases from J; bases unmatched to any gene: 7. The CDR3 sequence is 14 residues long. The CDR3 DNA reads as TGTGCCACCAGTGATATACTAGGGACTACTGAGCAGTTCTTC. It translates to CATSDILGTTEQFF.

The CDR3 is CASSAGLAGQNEQFF. Written as DNA, the CDR3 is TGTGCCAGCAGCGCGGGACTAGCGGGGCAGAATGAGCAGTTCTTC. V usage is TRBV7-9 and J usage is TRBJ2-1; 13 nucleotides match TRBD2. J lost 7 bases, V lost 5 bases, and 5 bases had no gene match. The length of the CDR3 is 15 residues. CDR1 is SEHNR, CDR2 FQNEAQ, per germline (reference sequence).

The rearrangement uses TRBV7-9 and TRBJ2-1; 7 positions agree with TRBD2. J was trimmed by 2 bases and V by 1 base; bases with no gene match: 5. In germline, CDR1 is SEHNR, CDR2 FQNEAQ (reference sequence). CDR3 size: 16 residues. CDR3 bases: TGTGCCAGCAGCTTAGACGCTAGCGGCCCCTACAATGAGCAGTTCTTC. It encodes CASSLDASGPYNEQFF.

The chain is built from TRBV28 and TRBJ1-1; 7 bases align to TRBD1. The CDR3 totals 16 residues. The trim removed 8 bases at V and 3 bases at J, leaving 15 bases unmatched. CDR1 is MDHEN and CDR2 is SYDVKM in the germline V gene. CDR3 DNA sequence: TGTGCCAGCCCCCGGGAAAGACAGGGAGTATACACTGAAGCTTTCTTT. As protein: CASPRERQGVYTEAFF.

This chain links TRBV12-3 or TRBV12-4 with TRBJ1-5, with D unresolved. Trimming removed 3 bases at V and 4 bases at J, with 7 bases between. The CDR3 has 13 residues. The CDR3, as DNA: TGTGCCAGCAGTTTGGCCATAAATCAGCCCCAGCATTTT. It encodes CASSLAINQPQHF.

This chain connects TRBV4-3 to TRBJ1-2; TRBD1 might be the D (6 bases). The V end was cut by 4 bases, the J end by 7 bases, with 13 bases between. This CDR3 contains 13 residues. In germline, CDR1 is LGHNA, CDR2 YSLEER. The CDR3 sequence is CASSLRGGSGYTF. Here the CDR3 DNA reads TGCGCCAGCAGCCTCCGAGGGGGAAGTGGCTACACCTTC.

This chain uses TRBV11-2 with TRBJ2-1; 13 nucleotides line up with TRBD2. This CDR3 region has 17 residues. The germline CDR1 and CDR2 sequences are SGHAT and FQNNGV. The J segment lost 4 bases and the V segment lost 5 bases, leaving 8 bases of the junction unmatched. The CDR3 sequence is CASSARTSGSHYNEQFF. The CDR3 DNA is TGTGCCAGCAGCGCCCGGACTAGCGGGAGCCATTACAATGAGCAGTTCTTC. The full variable domain, its missing parts supplied by reference TRBV11-2 and TRBJ2-1, is EAGVAQSPRYKIIEKRQSVAFWCNPISGHATLYWYQQILGQGPKLLIQFQNNGVVDDSQLPKDRFSAERLKGVDSTLKIQPAKLEDSAVYLCASSARTSGSHYNEQFFGPGTRLTVL.

V usage is TRBV12-3 or TRBV12-4 and J usage is TRBJ1-2; 7 bases line up with TRBD1. Trimming removed 6 bases from V and 8 bases from J; junction bases left unmatched: 9. The CDR3 covers 13 residues. CDR3 DNA sequence: TGTGCCAGCAGCCGTGACAGGGTGGGCGGCTACACCTTC. Amino acids: CASSRDRVGGYTF.

The V gene is TRBV27, the J gene TRBJ1-3; D not resolved. The CDR3 loop spans 14 amino acids. CDR1 and CDR2 from the germline V gene are MNHEY and SMNVEV (reference sequence). Trimming took off 5 bases at V and 4 bases at J, with 12 bases between the two ends. CDR3 amino acids: CASSPTRLGNTIYF. In DNA, the CDR3 is TGTGCCAGCAGTCCGACTCGACTCGGAAACACCATATATTTT.

This chain links TRBV5-1 with TRBJ1-4; D unclear. The CDR3 loop spans 16 amino acids. CDR1 is SGHRS and CDR2 is YFSETQ in the germline V gene. With 1 base removed from V and 8 bases from J, the gap between germline ends came to 18 bases. This chain's CDR3 is CASSLSLGSGGEKLFF. DNA for the CDR3: TGCGCCAGCAGCTTGTCGCTGGGGTCCGGAGGGGAAAAACTGTTTTTT.

The rearrangement links TRBV19 to TRBJ1-1; 10 bases fit TRBD1. Germline loops: CDR1 LNHDA, CDR2 SQIVND (reference sequence). The CDR3 runs to 16 residues. Germline trimming cut 6 bases from V and 5 bases from J; bases unmatched to any gene: 12. The CDR3 DNA sequence: TGTGCCAGTAGACCGACCGGGACAGGGGAGTTTACTGAAGCTTTCTTT. It translates to CASRPTGTGEFTEAFF.

The rearrangement uses TRBV6-6 and TRBJ1-1; D ambiguous. The CDR3 runs 12 residues. Germline V lookup: CDR1 MNHNY, CDR2 SVGAGI (reference sequence). V was clipped by 5 bases and J by 11 bases, with 15 bases between them. The CDR3 sequence is CASSPREGKAFF. As DNA, the CDR3 is TGTGCCAGCAGTCCGCGGGAGGGAAAGGCTTTCTTT.

The chain is built from TRBV6-1 and TRBJ2-1, with TRBD2 identical over 11 bases. After removal of 1 base from V and 9 bases from J, the junction contained 2 bases not matched to a gene. The CDR3 has 14 amino acids. Germline V gene sequence: CDR1 MNHNS, CDR2 SASEGT. CDR3 DNA: TGTGCCAGCAGTGAAGGACTAGCGGGAACTGAGCAGTTCTTC. Translation gives CASSEGLAGTEQFF.